The rows below give T cell receptor beta chains drawn from one sample of a study of Tregs in tolerant kidney transplant recipients. For these receptors, no antigen is known. Libraries were prepared by immunoSEQ multiplex PCR; TCRdb keeps only in-frame clonotypes and omits some of them. The table has about 4,800 clones, about 40% seen once; the top ten hold about 5.8%. Material for sequencing was CD8+ T cells from blood cultured with allogeneic cells. The receptors were sampled from a human donor in good health. Both conserved end residues are part of each CDR3. A D gene is named only where the DNA matches it firmly. Some rows mark clone size as missing; the rest say once, few, many or name a class of expanded clone.

CDR3 DNA: TGTGCCAGCAGGGGGACAGGCTCTGGAAACACCATATATTTT; CDR3 protein: CASRGTGSGNTIYF; V gene: TRBV2; D gene: TRBD1; J gene: TRBJ1-3; clone size: NA
CDR3 DNA: TGTGCCAGCAGTTACGATACCCTGGGGGAGACCCAGTACTTC; CDR3 protein: CASSYDTLGETQYF; V gene: TRBV27; D gene: NA; J gene: TRBJ2-5; clone size: medium-sized
CDR3 DNA: TGCGCCAGCAGCCCTGGGGCCTTAACCTACGAGCAGTACTTC; CDR3 protein: CASSPGALTYEQYF; V gene: TRBV5-1; D gene: NA; J gene: TRBJ2-7; clone size: NA
CDR3 DNA: TGTGCCAGCAGCTTCTCGGAATTCTACGAGCAGTACTTC; CDR3 protein: CASSFSEFYEQYF; V gene: TRBV7-6; D gene: NA; J gene: TRBJ2-7; clone size: NA
CDR3 DNA: TGTGCCAGCAGAAGGGGTCTTACGGACGAGCAGTACTTC; CDR3 protein: CASRRGLTDEQYF; V gene: TRBV6-6; D gene: NA; J gene: TRBJ2-7; clone size: NA
CDR3 DNA: TGTGCCATCGGACAGGGGGCTTACACTGAAGCTTTCTTT; CDR3 protein: CAIGQGAYTEAFF; V gene: TRBV10-3; D gene: TRBD1; J gene: TRBJ1-1; clone size: medium-sized
CDR3 DNA: TGTGCCAGCAGCTTCGTTCCCCTTCCAGGCCCTTCCTACGAGCAGTACTTC; CDR3 protein: CASSFVPLPGPSYEQYF; V gene: TRBV5-6; D gene: NA; J gene: TRBJ2-7; clone size: NA
CDR3 DNA: TGTGCCAGCAGCTTAACCGGGGAGCTGTTTTTT; CDR3 protein: CASSLTGELFF; V gene: TRBV7-6; D gene: NA; J gene: TRBJ2-2; clone size: NA
CDR3 DNA: TGTGCCAGTTTACAGGGGGCCCTGGGAAAGGTTTTCTTT; CDR3 protein: CASLQGALGKVFF; V gene: TRBV27; D gene: TRBD1; J gene: TRBJ1-1; clone size: NA
CDR3 DNA: TGCGCCAGCAGCTTTAGAACCGGGGCAGGGACCCAGTACTTC; CDR3 protein: CASSFRTGAGTQYF; V gene: TRBV5-1; D gene: NA; J gene: TRBJ2-5; clone size: NA
CDR3 DNA: TGCGCCAGCAGCCAAGACTTAACGGTGTACAATGAGCAGTTCTTC; CDR3 protein: CASSQDLTVYNEQFF; V gene: TRBV4-3; D gene: NA; J gene: TRBJ2-1; clone size: NA
CDR3 DNA: TGTGCCAGCAGCCATTACCAGGAGCAGTACTTC; CDR3 protein: CASSHYQEQYF; V gene: TRBV11-2; D gene: NA; J gene: TRBJ2-5; clone size: NA
CDR3 DNA: TGTGCCAGCAGCTTCGGCGGCGGGAGCTCCTACGAGCAGTACTTC; CDR3 protein: CASSFGGGSSYEQYF; V gene: TRBV7-8; D gene: TRBD2; J gene: TRBJ2-7; clone size: NA
CDR3 DNA: TGCGCCAGCAGCTTGGACGGGGACCTGAGTACCTCCTCTTGGGGAGGGAGCTACACAGATACGCAGTATTTT; CDR3 protein: CASSLDGDLSTSSWGGSYTDTQYF; V gene: TRBV5-1; D gene: TRBD2; J gene: TRBJ2-3; clone size: NA
CDR3 DNA: TGCGCCGGAAACCCTAGCGGGGAGAGCAATGAGCAGTTCTTC; CDR3 protein: CAGNPSGESNEQFF; V gene: TRBV10-1; D gene: TRBD2; J gene: TRBJ2-1; clone size: NA
CDR3 DNA: TGTGCCAGCAGCGTGGGGAGGGGAAACACCATATATTTT; CDR3 protein: CASSVGRGNTIYF; V gene: TRBV9; D gene: NA; J gene: TRBJ1-3; clone size: NA
CDR3 DNA: TGTGCCACCAGCAGAGATCGCCAGGGGCCCACCTACGAGCAGTACTTC; CDR3 protein: CATSRDRQGPTYEQYF; V gene: TRBV15; D gene: NA; J gene: TRBJ2-7; clone size: NA
CDR3 DNA: TGTGCCAGCAGCGGGGCGGGACAAGGGCTTTACGAGCAGTACTTC; CDR3 protein: CASSGAGQGLYEQYF; V gene: TRBV13; D gene: NA; J gene: TRBJ2-7; clone size: NA
CDR3 DNA: TGTGCCAGCAGCCAAGCCCTTGGACGGGGCTACGAGCAGTACTTC; CDR3 protein: CASSQALGRGYEQYF; V gene: TRBV4-1; D gene: NA; J gene: TRBJ2-7; clone size: NA
CDR3 DNA: TGTGCTAGTCCCACGTACGAGCAGTACTTC; CDR3 protein: CASPTYEQYF; V gene: TRBV12-5; D gene: NA; J gene: TRBJ2-7; clone size: few
CDR3 DNA: TGTGCCAGCAGCTTAACCCCGGTGAGTTATACTGAAGCTTTCTTT; CDR3 protein: CASSLTPVSYTEAFF; V gene: TRBV7-3; D gene: NA; J gene: TRBJ1-1; clone size: few
CDR3 DNA: TGTGCCAGCAGCAAAGCGGGAGGCGATGCAGAGACCCAGTACTTC; CDR3 protein: CASSKAGGDAETQYF; V gene: TRBV7-3; D gene: TRBD2; J gene: TRBJ2-5; clone size: large
CDR3 DNA: TGTGCCAGCAGTTACGGGGGAGTGGAGACCCAGTACTTC; CDR3 protein: CASSYGGVETQYF; V gene: TRBV6-5; D gene: NA; J gene: TRBJ2-5; clone size: medium-sized
CDR3 DNA: TGCGCCAGCAGCCAAGCGTTGGGCCCTGAAGCTTTCTTT; CDR3 protein: CASSQALGPEAFF; V gene: TRBV13; D gene: NA; J gene: TRBJ1-1; clone size: NA
CDR3 DNA: TGTGCCAGCAGCTTCAGGAGCAATGAGCAGTTCTTC; CDR3 protein: CASSFRSNEQFF; V gene: TRBV7-3; D gene: NA; J gene: TRBJ2-1; clone size: once
CDR3 DNA: TGTGCCAGCAGCCCTGAGGGGGGAGGCACTGAAGCTTTCTTT; CDR3 protein: CASSPEGGGTEAFF; V gene: TRBV7-9; D gene: NA; J gene: TRBJ1-1; clone size: medium-sized
CDR3 DNA: TGTGCCAGCACTATAGAGCCGAGCTCCTACGAGCAGTACTTC; CDR3 protein: CASTIEPSSYEQYF; V gene: TRBV6-6; D gene: NA; J gene: TRBJ2-7; clone size: NA
CDR3 DNA: TGTGCCAGCAGCCTCGGACAGCTTTACTCTGGAAACACCATATATTTT; CDR3 protein: CASSLGQLYSGNTIYF; V gene: TRBV11-2; D gene: NA; J gene: TRBJ1-3; clone size: NA
CDR3 DNA: TGCGCCAGCAGCCAAAAGGGGGGACAGGGTTACTACGAGCAGTACTTC; CDR3 protein: CASSQKGGQGYYEQYF; V gene: TRBV4-1; D gene: TRBD1; J gene: TRBJ2-7; clone size: few
CDR3 DNA: TGTGCCAGCAGCTTAGAAGCAGGGAACTATGGCTACACCTTC; CDR3 protein: CASSLEAGNYGYTF; V gene: TRBV7-3; D gene: NA; J gene: TRBJ1-2; clone size: NA
CDR3 DNA: TGTGCCAGCAGTCTGTCACAATGGGAGCAGTTCTTC; CDR3 protein: CASSLSQWEQFF; V gene: TRBV6-6; D gene: NA; J gene: TRBJ2-1; clone size: once
CDR3 DNA: TGTGCCAGCAGCCAGTGGTTAGGAGATACGCAGTATTTT; CDR3 protein: CASSQWLGDTQYF; V gene: TRBV5-3; D gene: NA; J gene: TRBJ2-3; clone size: once
CDR3 DNA: TGTGCCAGCACAGCAGGGGCCGAGCAGTACTTC; CDR3 protein: CASTAGAEQYF; V gene: TRBV7-2; D gene: NA; J gene: TRBJ2-7; clone size: medium-sized
CDR3 DNA: TGTGCCAGCGAGGGGAGCACTGGAAACACCATATATTTT; CDR3 protein: CASEGSTGNTIYF; V gene: TRBV11-2; D gene: NA; J gene: TRBJ1-3; clone size: once
CDR3 DNA: TGTGCCAGCAGTTTCGCGGGGACTGAAGCTTTCTTT; CDR3 protein: CASSFAGTEAFF; V gene: TRBV6-5; D gene: NA; J gene: TRBJ1-1; clone size: few
CDR3 DNA: TGTGCCAGCCGGGCCTCGGGTACTGAAGCTTTCTTT; CDR3 protein: CASRASGTEAFF; V gene: TRBV27; D gene: NA; J gene: TRBJ1-1; clone size: few
CDR3 DNA: TGTGCCAGCAGCTCCCTACGGAATGAGCAGTTCTTC; CDR3 protein: CASSSLRNEQFF; V gene: TRBV11-2; D gene: NA; J gene: TRBJ2-1; clone size: NA
CDR3 DNA: TGTGCCAGCAGCTATTCGGACAGCTACGAGCAGTACTTC; CDR3 protein: CASSYSDSYEQYF; V gene: TRBV7-6; D gene: NA; J gene: TRBJ2-7; clone size: NA
CDR3 DNA: TGTGCCAGCAGTCCCAGCGGGGGAAGCTCCTACGAGCAGTACTTC; CDR3 protein: CASSPSGGSSYEQYF; V gene: TRBV6-5; D gene: TRBD2; J gene: TRBJ2-7; clone size: medium-sized
CDR3 DNA: TGCGCCAGCAGCCAAGGAATAGAGAACAATGAGCAGTTCTTC; CDR3 protein: CASSQGIENNEQFF; V gene: TRBV4-3; D gene: NA; J gene: TRBJ2-1; clone size: once
CDR3 DNA: TGTGCCAGCCTTCCGACACTAACGTCGTACAATGAGCAGTTCTTC; CDR3 protein: CASLPTLTSYNEQFF; V gene: TRBV7-2; D gene: NA; J gene: TRBJ2-1; clone size: NA
CDR3 DNA: TGCGCCAGCAGCCATCCCGGGAAGGTAGAGACCCAGTACTTC; CDR3 protein: CASSHPGKVETQYF; V gene: TRBV4-3; D gene: NA; J gene: TRBJ2-5; clone size: NA
CDR3 DNA: TGTGCCAGCAGCTTAGGCCTGCACAATGAGCAGTTCTTC; CDR3 protein: CASSLGLHNEQFF; V gene: TRBV7-6; D gene: NA; J gene: TRBJ2-1; clone size: medium-sized
CDR3 DNA: TGTGCCAGCAGCGAGGGACACTACGAGCAGTACTTC; CDR3 protein: CASSEGHYEQYF; V gene: TRBV5-5; D gene: NA; J gene: TRBJ2-7; clone size: large
CDR3 DNA: TGTGCCAGCAGCGAGGGACACTACGAGCAGTACTTC; CDR3 protein: CASSEGHYEQYF; V gene: TRBV5-8; D gene: NA; J gene: TRBJ2-7; clone size: few
CDR3 DNA: TGTGCCAGTAGTATAGCCCCCCGGATCGGTGGAAACACCATATATTTT; CDR3 protein: CASSIAPRIGGNTIYF; V gene: TRBV19; D gene: NA; J gene: TRBJ1-3; clone size: NA
CDR3 DNA: TGCGCCAGCAGCCAAGATCCGGGGGGGCAAGAGACCCAGTACTTC; CDR3 protein: CASSQDPGGQETQYF; V gene: TRBV4-3; D gene: TRBD2; J gene: TRBJ2-5; clone size: few
CDR3 DNA: TGTGCCACCAGCAGAGGCCGGGCGGGCTACGAGCAGTACTTC; CDR3 protein: CATSRGRAGYEQYF; V gene: TRBV15; D gene: NA; J gene: TRBJ2-7; clone size: NA
CDR3 DNA: TGCGCCAGCAGCCCCCCTCGGGTAGACGAGCAGTACTTC; CDR3 protein: CASSPPRVDEQYF; V gene: TRBV7-3; D gene: NA; J gene: TRBJ2-7; clone size: NA
CDR3 DNA: TGCGCCAGCAGCCCAAGAACGGGAGGCTACGAGCAGTACTTC; CDR3 protein: CASSPRTGGYEQYF; V gene: TRBV4-3; D gene: TRBD2; J gene: TRBJ2-7; clone size: medium-sized
CDR3 DNA: TGTGCCAGCAGTTACGGCGGGACTCTCAGTGGCTACACCTTC; CDR3 protein: CASSYGGTLSGYTF; V gene: TRBV6-9; D gene: NA; J gene: TRBJ1-2; clone size: NA
CDR3 DNA: TGCGCCAGCAGCCAAGAAGAGGGAGGGGGTTACAATGAGCAGTTCTTC; CDR3 protein: CASSQEEGGGYNEQFF; V gene: TRBV4-1; D gene: NA; J gene: TRBJ2-1; clone size: NA
CDR3 DNA: TGCAGCGTGAGAGACTGGGGTGGCACCGGGGAGCTGTTTTTT; CDR3 protein: CSVRDWGGTGELFF; V gene: TRBV29-1; D gene: NA; J gene: TRBJ2-2; clone size: large
CDR3 DNA: TGTGCCAGCAGCTTGGGCCCCTACACTGAAGCTTTCTTT; CDR3 protein: CASSLGPYTEAFF; V gene: TRBV7-6; D gene: NA; J gene: TRBJ1-1; clone size: once
CDR3 DNA: TGTGCCAGCAGTTTTGGCACCTCAAATGAGCAGTTCTTC; CDR3 protein: CASSFGTSNEQFF; V gene: TRBV6-5; D gene: NA; J gene: TRBJ2-1; clone size: medium-sized